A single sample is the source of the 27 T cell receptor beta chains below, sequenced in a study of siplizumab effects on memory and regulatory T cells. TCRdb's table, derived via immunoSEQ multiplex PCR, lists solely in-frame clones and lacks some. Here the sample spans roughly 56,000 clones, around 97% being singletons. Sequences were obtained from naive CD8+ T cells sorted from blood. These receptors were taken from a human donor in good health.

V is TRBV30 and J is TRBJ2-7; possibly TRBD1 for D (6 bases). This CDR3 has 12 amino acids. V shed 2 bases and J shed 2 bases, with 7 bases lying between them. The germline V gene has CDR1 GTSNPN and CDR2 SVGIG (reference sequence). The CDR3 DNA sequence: TGTGCCTGGAGTACAGGGACCTACGAGCAGTACTTC. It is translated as CAWSTGTYEQYF.

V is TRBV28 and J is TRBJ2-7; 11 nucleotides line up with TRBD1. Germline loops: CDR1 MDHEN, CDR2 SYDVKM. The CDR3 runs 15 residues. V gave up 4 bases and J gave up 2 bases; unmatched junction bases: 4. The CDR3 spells CASSSPGQGAYEQYF. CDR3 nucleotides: TGTGCCAGCAGTTCACCGGGACAGGGGGCCTACGAGCAGTACTTC.

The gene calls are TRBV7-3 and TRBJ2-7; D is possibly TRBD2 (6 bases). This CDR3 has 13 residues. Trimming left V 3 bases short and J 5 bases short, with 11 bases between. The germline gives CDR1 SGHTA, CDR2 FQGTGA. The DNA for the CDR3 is TGTGCCAGCAGCTTCGGGGGTTCCCACGAGCAGTACTTC. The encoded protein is CASSFGGSHEQYF.

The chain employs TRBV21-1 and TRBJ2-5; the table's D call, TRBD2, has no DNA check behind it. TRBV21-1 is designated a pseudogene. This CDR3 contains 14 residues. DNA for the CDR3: TGTGCCAGCAGCCAGGGCAGGGAGGTAGAGACCCAGTACTTC. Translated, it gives CASSQGREVETQYF.

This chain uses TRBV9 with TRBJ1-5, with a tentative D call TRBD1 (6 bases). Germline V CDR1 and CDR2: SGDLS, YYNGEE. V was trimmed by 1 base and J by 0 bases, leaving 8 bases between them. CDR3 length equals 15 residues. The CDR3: CASSVQGGSNQPQHF. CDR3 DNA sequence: TGTGCCAGCAGCGTACAAGGGGGTAGCAATCAGCCCCAGCATTTT.

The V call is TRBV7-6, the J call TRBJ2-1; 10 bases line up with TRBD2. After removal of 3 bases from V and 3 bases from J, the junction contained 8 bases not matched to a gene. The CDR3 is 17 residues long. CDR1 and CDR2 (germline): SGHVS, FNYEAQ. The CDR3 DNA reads TGTGCCAGCAGCTTGCGGACTAGCGGAGGAGGCTACAATGAGCAGTTCTTC. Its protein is CASSLRTSGGGYNEQFF.

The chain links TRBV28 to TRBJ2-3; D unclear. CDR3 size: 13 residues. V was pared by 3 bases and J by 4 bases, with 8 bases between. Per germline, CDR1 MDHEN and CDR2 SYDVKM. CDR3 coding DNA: TGTGCCAGCAGTTTCGAGGTCCCAGATACGCAGTATTTT. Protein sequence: CASSFEVPDTQYF.

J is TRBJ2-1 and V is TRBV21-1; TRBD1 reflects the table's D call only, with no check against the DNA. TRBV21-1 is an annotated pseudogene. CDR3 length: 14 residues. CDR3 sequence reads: CASSKGTGDFGQFF. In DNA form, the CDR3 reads TGTGCCAGCAGCAAAGGGACAGGGGATTTTGGGCAGTTCTTC.

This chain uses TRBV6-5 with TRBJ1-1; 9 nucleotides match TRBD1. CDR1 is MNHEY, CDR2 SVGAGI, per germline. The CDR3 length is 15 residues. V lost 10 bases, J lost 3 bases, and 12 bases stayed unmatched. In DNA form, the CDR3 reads TGTGCCACCAACTTTAACAGGGGGCCCGACACTGAAGCTTTCTTT. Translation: CATNFNRGPDTEAFF.

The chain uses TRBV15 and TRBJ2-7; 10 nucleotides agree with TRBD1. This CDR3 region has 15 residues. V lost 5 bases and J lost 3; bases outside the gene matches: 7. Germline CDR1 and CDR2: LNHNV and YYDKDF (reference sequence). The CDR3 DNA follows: TGTGCCACCAGCCGCGGGACAGGGGAGAACTACGAGCAGTACTTC. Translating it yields CATSRGTGENYEQYF.

CDR3 sequence (DNA): TGCGCCAGCAGACCGGGACTAGCAGAGACCCAGTACTTC. Its translation is CASRPGLAETQYF. This rearrangement joins TRBV5-1 to TRBJ2-5, with 9 bases lining up with TRBD2. The germline V gene has CDR1 SGHRS and CDR2 YFSETQ. The V and J ends lost 5 bases and 4 bases, in that order; junction bases with no gene match: 3. The CDR3 is 13 amino acids.

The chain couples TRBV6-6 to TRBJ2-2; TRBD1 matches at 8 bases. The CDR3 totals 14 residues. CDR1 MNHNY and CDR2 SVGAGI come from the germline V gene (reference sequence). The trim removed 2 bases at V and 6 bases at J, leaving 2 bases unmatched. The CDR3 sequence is CASSYVRGPGELFF. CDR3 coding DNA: TGTGCCAGCAGTTACGTCAGGGGGCCCGGGGAGCTGTTTTTT.

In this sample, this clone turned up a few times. The CDR3 DNA is TGCGCCAGCAGCCCCCGAACAATGGACAATGAGCAGTTCTTC. Amino acid sequence: CASSPRTMDNEQFF. The V gene is TRBV5-1, the J gene TRBJ2-1; D remains ambiguous. The germline V and J ends were trimmed by 4 bases and 5 bases, with 13 bases remaining between them. The CDR3 loop spans 14 amino acids. The germline V gene has CDR1 SGHRS and CDR2 YFSETQ. Filled out from reference TRBV5-1 and TRBJ2-1, the complete variable domain reads KAGVTQTPRYLIKTRGQQVTLSCSPISGHRSVSWYQQTPGQGLQFLFEYFSETQRNKGNFPGRFSGRQFSNSRSEMNVSTLELGDSALYLCASSPRTMDNEQFFGPGTRLTVL.

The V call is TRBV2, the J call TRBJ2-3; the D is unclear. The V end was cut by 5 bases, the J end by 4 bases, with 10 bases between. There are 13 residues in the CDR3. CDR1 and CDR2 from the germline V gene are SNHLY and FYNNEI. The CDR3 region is CASSLDPSDTQYF. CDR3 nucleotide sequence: TGTGCCAGCAGTTTGGACCCCTCAGATACGCAGTATTTT.

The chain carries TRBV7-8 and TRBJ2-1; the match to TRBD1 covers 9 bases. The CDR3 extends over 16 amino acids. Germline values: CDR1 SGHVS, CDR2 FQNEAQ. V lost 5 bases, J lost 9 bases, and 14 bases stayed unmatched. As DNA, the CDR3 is TGTGCCAGCAGCCCCCCCCGGACAGGGGAGTCGGGTGAGCAGTTCTTC. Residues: CASSPPRTGESGEQFF.

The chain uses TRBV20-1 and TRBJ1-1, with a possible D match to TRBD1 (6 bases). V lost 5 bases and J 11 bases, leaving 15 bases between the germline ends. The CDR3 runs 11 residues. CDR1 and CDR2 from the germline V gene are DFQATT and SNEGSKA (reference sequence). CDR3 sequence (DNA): TGCAGTGCTGGTACAGGGCGCCCCGCTTTCTTT. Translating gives CSAGTGRPAFF.

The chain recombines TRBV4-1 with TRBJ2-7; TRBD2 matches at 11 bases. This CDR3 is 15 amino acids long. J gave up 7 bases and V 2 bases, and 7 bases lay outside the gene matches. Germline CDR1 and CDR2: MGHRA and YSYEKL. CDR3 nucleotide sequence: TGCGCCAGCAGCCAACTACTAGCGGGAGAGGTTGAGCAGTACTTC. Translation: CASSQLLAGEVEQYF.

The CDR3 spells CSVEGPDSGNTIYF. The CDR3, as DNA: TGCAGCGTTGAAGGACCGGACTCTGGAAACACCATATATTTT. V and J are TRBV29-1 and TRBJ1-3; D call uncertain. Germline CDR1 SQVTM, CDR2 ANQGSEA. This CDR3 contains 14 residues. The V end was cut by 1 base, the J end by 0 bases, with 7 bases between.

The DNA for the CDR3 is TGCGCCAGCAGGCCGGGACTAGCACATGAGCAGTTCTTC. Protein sequence: CASRPGLAHEQFF. The J gene is TRBJ2-1, the V gene TRBV10-2; 9 bases are a match to TRBD2. V lost 6 bases, J lost 8 bases, and 5 bases stayed unmatched. Germline V CDR1 and CDR2: WSHSY, SAAADI. The CDR3 runs 13 residues.

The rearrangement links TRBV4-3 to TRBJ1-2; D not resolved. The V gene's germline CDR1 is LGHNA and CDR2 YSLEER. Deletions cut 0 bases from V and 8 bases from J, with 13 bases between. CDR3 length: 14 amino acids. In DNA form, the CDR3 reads TGCGCCAGCAGCCAAGAAGGCGGGGTTCGCGGCTACACCTTC. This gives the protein CASSQEGGVRGYTF.

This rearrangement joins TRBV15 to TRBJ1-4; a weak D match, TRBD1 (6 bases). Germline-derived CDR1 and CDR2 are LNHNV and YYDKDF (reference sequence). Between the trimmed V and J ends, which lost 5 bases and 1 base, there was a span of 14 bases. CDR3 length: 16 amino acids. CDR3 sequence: CATSPRDILTNEKLFF. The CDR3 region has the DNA TGTGCCACCAGCCCACGGGACATTTTAACTAATGAAAAACTGTTTTTT.

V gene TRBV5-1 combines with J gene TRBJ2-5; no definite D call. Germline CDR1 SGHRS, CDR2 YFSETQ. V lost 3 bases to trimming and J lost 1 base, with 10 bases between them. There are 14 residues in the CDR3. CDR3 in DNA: TGCGCCAGCAGCTCGACACTGAGCCAAGAGACCCAGTACTTC. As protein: CASSSTLSQETQYF.

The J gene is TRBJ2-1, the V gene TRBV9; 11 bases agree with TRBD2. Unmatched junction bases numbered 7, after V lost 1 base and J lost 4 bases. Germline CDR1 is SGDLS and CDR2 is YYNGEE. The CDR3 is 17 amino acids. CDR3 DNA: TGTGCCAGCAGCGTACTTAGCGGGAGGGCCTCGTACAATGAGCAGTTCTTC. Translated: CASSVLSGRASYNEQFF.

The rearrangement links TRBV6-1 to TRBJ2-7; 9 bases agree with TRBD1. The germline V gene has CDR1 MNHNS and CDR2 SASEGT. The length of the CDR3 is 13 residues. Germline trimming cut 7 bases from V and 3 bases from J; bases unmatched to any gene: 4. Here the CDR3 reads CASKRTGVYEQYF. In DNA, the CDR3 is TGTGCCAGCAAGAGGACAGGGGTCTACGAGCAGTACTTC.

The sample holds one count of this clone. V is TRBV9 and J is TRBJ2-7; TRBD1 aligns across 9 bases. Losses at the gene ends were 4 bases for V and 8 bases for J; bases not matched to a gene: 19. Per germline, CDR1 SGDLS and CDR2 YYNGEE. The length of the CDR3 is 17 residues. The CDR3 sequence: CASSTPRDRESELKQYF. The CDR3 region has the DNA TGTGCCAGCAGCACCCCCCGGGACAGGGAATCCGAACTTAAGCAGTACTTC.

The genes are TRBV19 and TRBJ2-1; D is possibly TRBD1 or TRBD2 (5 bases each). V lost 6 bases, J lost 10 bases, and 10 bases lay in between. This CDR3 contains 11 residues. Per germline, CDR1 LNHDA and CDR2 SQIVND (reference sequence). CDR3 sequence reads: CASRGDGEQFF. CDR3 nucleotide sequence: TGTGCCAGTAGAGGGGACGGAGAGCAGTTCTTC.

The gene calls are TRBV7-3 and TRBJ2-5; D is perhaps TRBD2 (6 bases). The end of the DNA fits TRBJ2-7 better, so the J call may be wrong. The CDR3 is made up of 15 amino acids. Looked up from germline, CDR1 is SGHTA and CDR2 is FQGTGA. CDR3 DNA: TGTGCCAGCAGCTTAATGGGGGAGGCCCCCTACGAGCAGTACTTC. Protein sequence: CASSLMGEAPYEQYF.